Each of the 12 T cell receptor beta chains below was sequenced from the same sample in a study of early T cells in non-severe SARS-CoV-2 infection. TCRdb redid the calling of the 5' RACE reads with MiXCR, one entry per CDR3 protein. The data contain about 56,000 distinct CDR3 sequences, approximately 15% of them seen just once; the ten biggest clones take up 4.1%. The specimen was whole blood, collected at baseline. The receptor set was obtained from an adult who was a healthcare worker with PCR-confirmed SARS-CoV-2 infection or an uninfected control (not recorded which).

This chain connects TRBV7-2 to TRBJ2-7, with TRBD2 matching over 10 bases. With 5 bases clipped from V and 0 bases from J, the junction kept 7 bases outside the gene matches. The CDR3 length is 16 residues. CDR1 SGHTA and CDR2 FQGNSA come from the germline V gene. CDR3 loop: CASSTRLAGYSYEQYF. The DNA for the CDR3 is TGTGCCAGCAGCACCCGACTAGCGGGCTACTCCTACGAGCAGTACTTC.

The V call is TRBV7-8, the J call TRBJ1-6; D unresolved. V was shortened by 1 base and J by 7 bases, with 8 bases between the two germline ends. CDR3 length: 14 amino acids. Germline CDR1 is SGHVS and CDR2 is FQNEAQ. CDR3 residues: CASSLGTGNSPLHF. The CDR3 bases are TGTGCCAGCAGCTTAGGGACTGGGAATTCACCCCTCCACTTT.

CDR3 in amino acids: CASSQIHADTQYF. The DNA of the CDR3 is TGTGCCAGCAGCCAGATTCATGCAGATACGCAGTATTTT. J is TRBJ2-3 and V is TRBV3-1; D is undetermined. The length of the CDR3 is 13 residues. Trimming left V 3 bases short and J 4 bases short, with 8 bases between. In germline, CDR1 is LGHDT, CDR2 YNNKEL (reference sequence).

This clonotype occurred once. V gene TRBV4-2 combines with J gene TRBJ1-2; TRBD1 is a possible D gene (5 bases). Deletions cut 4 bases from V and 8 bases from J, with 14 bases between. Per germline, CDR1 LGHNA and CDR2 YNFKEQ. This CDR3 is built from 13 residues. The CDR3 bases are TGTGCCAGCAGCCCCGGTCGGGGGGACGGCTACACCTTC. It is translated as CASSPGRGDGYTF.

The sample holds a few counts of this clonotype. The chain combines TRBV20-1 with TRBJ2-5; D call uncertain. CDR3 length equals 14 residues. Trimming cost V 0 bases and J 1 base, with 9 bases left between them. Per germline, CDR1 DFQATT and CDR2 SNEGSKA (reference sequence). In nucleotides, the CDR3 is TGCAGTGCTAGAGATGTGGTATCCCAAGAGACCCAGTACTTC. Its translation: CSARDVVSQETQYF.

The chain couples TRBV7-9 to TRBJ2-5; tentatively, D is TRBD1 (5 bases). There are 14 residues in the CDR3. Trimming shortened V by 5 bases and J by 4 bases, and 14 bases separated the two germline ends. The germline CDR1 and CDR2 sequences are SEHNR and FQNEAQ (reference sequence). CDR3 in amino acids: CASSVYAGAETQYF. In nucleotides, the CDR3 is TGTGCCAGCAGCGTCTATGCTGGGGCAGAGACCCAGTACTTC.

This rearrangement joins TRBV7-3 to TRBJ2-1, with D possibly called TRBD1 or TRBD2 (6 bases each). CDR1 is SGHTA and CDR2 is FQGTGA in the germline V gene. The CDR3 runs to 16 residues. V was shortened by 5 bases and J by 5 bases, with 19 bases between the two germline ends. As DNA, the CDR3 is TGTGCCAGCAGCCCCGGTATGGGGGGCCAACACAATGAGCAGTTCTTC. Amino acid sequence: CASSPGMGGQHNEQFF. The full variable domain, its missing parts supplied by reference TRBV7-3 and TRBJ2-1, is GAGVSQTPSNKVTEKGKYVELRCDPISGHTALYWYRQSLGQGPEFLIYFQGTGAADDSGLPNDRFFAVRPEGSVSTLKIQRTERGDSAVYLCASSPGMGGQHNEQFFGPGTRLTVL.

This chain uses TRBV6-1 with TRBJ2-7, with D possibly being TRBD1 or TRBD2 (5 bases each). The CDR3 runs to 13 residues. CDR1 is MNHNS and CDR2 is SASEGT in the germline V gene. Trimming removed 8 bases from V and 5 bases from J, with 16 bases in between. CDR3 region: CASLRGVRNEQYF. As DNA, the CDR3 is TGTGCCAGCCTTAGGGGAGTGAGGAACGAGCAGTACTTC.

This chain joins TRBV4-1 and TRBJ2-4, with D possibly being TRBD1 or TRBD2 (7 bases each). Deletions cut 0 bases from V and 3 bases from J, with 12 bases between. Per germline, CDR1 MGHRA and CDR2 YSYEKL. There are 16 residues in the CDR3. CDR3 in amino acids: CASSQDDREGKNIQYF. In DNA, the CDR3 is TGCGCCAGCAGCCAAGATGACAGGGAGGGCAAAAACATTCAGTACTTC.

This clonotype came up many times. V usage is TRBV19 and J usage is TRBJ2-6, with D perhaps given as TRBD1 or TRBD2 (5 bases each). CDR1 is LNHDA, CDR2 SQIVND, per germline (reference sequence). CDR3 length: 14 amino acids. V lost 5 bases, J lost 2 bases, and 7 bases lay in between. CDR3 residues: CASSWGPGANVLTF. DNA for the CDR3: TGTGCCAGTAGTTGGGGACCTGGGGCCAACGTCCTGACTTTC.

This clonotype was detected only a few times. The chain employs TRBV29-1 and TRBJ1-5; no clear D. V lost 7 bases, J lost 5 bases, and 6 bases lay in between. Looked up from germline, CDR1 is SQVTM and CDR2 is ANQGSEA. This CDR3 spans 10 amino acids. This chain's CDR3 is CSAWDQPQHF. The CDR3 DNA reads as TGCAGCGCCTGGGATCAGCCCCAGCATTTT.

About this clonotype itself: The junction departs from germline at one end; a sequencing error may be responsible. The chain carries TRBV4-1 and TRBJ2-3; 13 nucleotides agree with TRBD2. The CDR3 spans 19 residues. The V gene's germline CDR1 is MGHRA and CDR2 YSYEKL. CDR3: CANSSHRLAGGFSTDTQYF. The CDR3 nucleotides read TGCGCCAACAGCTCCCATCGACTAGCGGGAGGCTTTAGCACAGATACGCAGTATTTT.